The 30 T cell receptor beta chains presented below share a single source sample, sequenced in a study of blood T cell repertoires in COVID-19. Assay used: immunoSEQ multiplex PCR; TCRdb lists only in-frame clones, some missing. There are more than 200,000 clones in the sample; around 90% occur only once, and over 0.55% lies in the top ten. The sequenced sample consisted of peripheral blood. These receptors all come from a human donor in a cohort sampled during active COVID-19.

The table lists this clone with a count of one. V usage is TRBV6-4 and J usage is TRBJ2-7; D is uncertain. With 3 bases removed from V and 4 bases from J, the gap between germline ends came to 10 bases. Germline V gene data show CDR1 as MRHNA and CDR2 as SNTAGT. The CDR3 runs to 13 residues. CDR3 nucleotide sequence: TGTGCCAGCAGTGATTCCCCGAGTTACGAGCAGTACTTC. Translation: CASSDSPSYEQYF.

This clone was seen a single time. The chain combines TRBV9 with TRBJ2-5; 9 nucleotides agree with TRBD2. Germline V lookup: CDR1 SGDLS, CDR2 YYNGEE. The ends lost 3 bases at V and 2 bases at J; junction bases unmatched: 8. This CDR3 region has 16 residues. The CDR3 bases are TGTGCCAGCAGCGGTACCAGCGGGGGGACACAAGAGACCCAGTACTTC. This sequence encodes CASSGTSGGTQETQYF.

The chain couples TRBV10-1 to TRBJ1-5; 9 bases match TRBD1. In germline, CDR1 is WNHNN, CDR2 SYGVQD (reference sequence). There are 17 residues in the CDR3. Trimming at V came to 0 bases and at J to 4 bases, leaving 7 bases not matched to a gene. Here the CDR3 DNA reads TGCGCCAGCAGTGAGTCCCCCGGGACAGGGAGAAATCAGCCCCAGCATTTT. Protein sequence: CASSESPGTGRNQPQHF.

This rearrangement joins TRBV28 to TRBJ2-7, with 8 bases matching TRBD1. After removal of 2 bases from V and 4 bases from J, the junction contained 16 bases not matched to a gene. From germline, CDR1 is MDHEN and CDR2 SYDVKM. The CDR3 totals 18 residues. The CDR3, as DNA: TGTGCCAGCAGTTTAATCCTCTCTATCAGGGGGCTTACTTACGAGCAGTACTTC. Its translation: CASSLILSIRGLTYEQYF.

The chain combines TRBV19 with TRBJ2-3; possible D gene TRBD2, 5 bases. This CDR3 is 15 amino acids long. The germline V gene encodes CDR1 LNHDA and CDR2 SQIVND (reference sequence). Deletions cut 5 bases from V and 4 bases from J, with 16 bases between. CDR3 protein: CASSDLAWVADTQYF. CDR3 bases: TGTGCCAGTAGTGACCTAGCTTGGGTCGCAGATACGCAGTATTTT.

In this sample, this clone turned up once. The CDR3 DNA reads TGTGCTAGTGGTTTTCGGGCAGGGGATGTTACCACAAGGGATCAGCCCCAGCATTTT. This encodes CASGFRAGDVTTRDQPQHF. The chain combines TRBV12-5 with TRBJ1-5, with a weak D call TRBD1 (6 bases). Germline CDR1 and CDR2: LGHNT and FRNRAP. With 3 bases removed from V and 5 bases from J, the gap between germline ends came to 26 bases. CDR3 length equals 19 residues.

This clone was found once. Other DNA sequences of this sample code for an identical CDR3. The chain recombines TRBV19 with TRBJ1-2; 7 bases match TRBD1. Germline lookup yields CDR1 LNHDA and CDR2 SQIVND (reference sequence). The CDR3 totals 14 residues. The trim removed 3 bases at V and 2 bases at J, leaving 3 bases unmatched. The CDR3 nucleotides read TGTGCCAGTAGTATCACAGGGGCGAACTATGGCTACACCTTC. As protein: CASSITGANYGYTF.

This chain's CDR3 is CASSSPLGGAYSNQPQHF. CDR3 in DNA: TGTGCCAGTAGTTCACCTCTGGGGGGGGCGTATAGCAATCAGCCCCAGCATTTT. The chain joins TRBV19 to TRBJ1-5, with a weak D call TRBD1 (6 bases). V dropped 5 bases and J dropped 0 bases, with 20 bases sitting between them. This CDR3 spans 18 amino acids. Germline lookup yields CDR1 LNHDA and CDR2 SQIVND (reference sequence).

Details on this clone: This same CDR3 is encoded by further DNA sequences in the sample. The chain uses TRBV19 and TRBJ2-7; 8 bases match TRBD1. Germline CDR1 and CDR2: LNHDA and SQIVND (reference sequence). The length of the CDR3 is 14 residues. After removal of 3 bases from V and 2 bases from J, the junction contained 3 bases not matched to a gene. DNA for the CDR3: TGTGCCAGTAGTATCTCAGGGGGCCCCTACGAGCAGTACTTC. It encodes CASSISGGPYEQYF. The variable domain in full, with the rest retrieved from reference TRBV19 and TRBJ2-7, is DGGITQSPKYLFRKEGQNVTLSCEQNLNHDAMYWYRQDPGQGLRLIYYSQIVNDFQKGDIAEGYSVSREKKESFPLTVTSAQKNPTAFYLCASSISGGPYEQYFGPGTRLTVT.

This chain uses TRBV18 with TRBJ2-7; D call uncertain. Germline lookup yields CDR1 KGHSH and CDR2 LQKENI. V lost 2 bases and J lost 1, with 15 bases in between. The CDR3 loop spans 16 amino acids. The CDR3 DNA is TGTGCCAGCTCACCAAGAACCCAGGCCGCATCCTACGAGCAGTACTTC. Encoded protein: CASSPRTQAASYEQYF. The full variable domain, with the rest looked up from reference TRBV18 and TRBJ2-7, is NAGVMQNPRHLVRRRGQEARLRCSPMKGHSHVYWYRQLPEEGLKFMVYLQKENIIDESGMPKERFSAEFPKEGPSILRIQQVVRGDSAAYFCASSPRTQAASYEQYFGPGTRLTVT.

The V and J genes are TRBV6-2 or TRBV6-3 and TRBJ2-1; 11 bases agree with TRBD2. V lost 5 bases and J lost 0; bases outside the gene matches: 6. Germline V gene lookup returns CDR1 MNHEY and CDR2 SVGEGT. The CDR3 totals 17 residues. In DNA form, the CDR3 reads TGTGCCAGCAGTCTAGCGGGGGGCGTGAGCTCCTACAATGAGCAGTTCTTC. As protein: CASSLAGGVSSYNEQFF.

The J gene is TRBJ1-6, the V gene TRBV12-3 or TRBV12-4; the D is unclear. The CDR3 length is 12 residues. Trimming cost V 6 bases and J 6 bases, with 6 bases left between them. CDR3 DNA: TGTGCCAGCAGCCCCAGTAATTCACCCCTCCACTTT. This gives the protein CASSPSNSPLHF.

This sequence joins TRBV11-2 and TRBJ2-3; D not resolved. In germline, CDR1 is SGHAT, CDR2 FQNNGV. The length of the CDR3 is 13 residues. With 5 bases removed from V and 8 bases from J, the gap between germline ends came to 14 bases. CDR3 DNA sequence: TGTGCCAGCAGCCCCCCCCGAGGTCCTACGCAGTATTTT. Translation: CASSPPRGPTQYF.

The chain recombines TRBV19 with TRBJ2-7; a possible D gene is TRBD1 (6 bases). CDR1 and CDR2 from the germline V gene are LNHDA and SQIVND (reference sequence). Deletions cut 3 bases from V and 0 bases from J, with 24 bases between. The CDR3 covers 19 residues. Here the CDR3 reads CASSISGQKTPVSSYEQYF. CDR3 DNA: TGTGCCAGTAGTATTTCCGGACAGAAAACTCCTGTGAGCTCCTACGAGCAGTACTTC.

The chain employs TRBV3-1 (or the pseudogene TRBV3-2) and TRBJ2-7, with D unclear. CDR3 length: 15 residues. The germline V gene encodes CDR1 LGHDT and CDR2 YNNKEL (reference sequence). V gave up 0 bases and J gave up 5 bases, with 14 bases separating them. The chain's CDR3 is CASSQDYASLDEQYF. CDR3 bases: TGTGCCAGCAGCCAAGATTACGCGAGTCTGGACGAGCAGTACTTC.

This clone came up once. The chain recombines TRBV7-2 with TRBJ2-7; D perhaps matches TRBD2 (7 bases). The CDR3 spans 15 residues. Germline-derived CDR1 and CDR2 are SGHTA and FQGNSA. Trimming removed 1 base from V and 2 bases from J, with 12 bases in between. As DNA, the CDR3 is TGTGCCAGCAGCTTAGTTGCGGGGGCCCCCTACGAGCAGTACTTC. Translation: CASSLVAGAPYEQYF.

The V call is TRBV6-5, the J call TRBJ2-1, with a possible D match to TRBD1 (5 bases). The CDR3 spans 14 residues. V lost 5 bases to trimming and J lost 2 bases, with 10 bases between them. The germline CDR1 and CDR2 sequences are MNHEY and SVGAGI. The CDR3 is CASSIQGPYNEQFF. CDR3 nucleotides: TGTGCCAGCAGTATCCAGGGTCCCTACAATGAGCAGTTCTTC.

The chain uses TRBV10-3 and TRBJ2-7, with D possibly matching TRBD1 (6 bases). Deletions cut 10 bases from V and 3 bases from J, with 13 bases between. The CDR3 extends over 12 amino acids. CDR1 is ENHRY, CDR2 SYGVKD, per germline. This CDR3 reads CATDRGNYEQYF. The CDR3 DNA sequence: TGTGCCACGGACAGAGGCAACTACGAGCAGTACTTC.

V is TRBV7-6 and J is TRBJ1-4; perhaps TRBD1 as D (5 bases). CDR1 SGHVS and CDR2 FNYEAQ come from the germline V gene. Trimming removed 6 bases from V and 3 bases from J, with 14 bases in between. The CDR3 is 15 residues long. This CDR3 is CASSQVDISNEKLFF. CDR3 sequence (DNA): TGTGCCAGCAGTCAGGTGGACATATCTAATGAAAAACTGTTTTTT.

The V gene is TRBV19, the J gene TRBJ1-2; perhaps TRBD1 as D (6 bases). Deletions cut 7 bases from V and 7 bases from J, with 22 bases between. This CDR3 spans 15 amino acids. From germline, CDR1 is LNHDA and CDR2 SQIVND (reference sequence). CDR3 in amino acids: CASTTGNVDSGGYTF. CDR3 nucleotides: TGTGCCAGTACCACCGGTAACGTGGACAGTGGTGGCTACACCTTC.

The V call is TRBV6-4, the J call TRBJ2-1; 10 nucleotides line up with TRBD2. This CDR3 is built from 16 residues. V gave up 0 bases and J gave up 2 bases; unmatched junction bases: 1. From germline, CDR1 is MRHNA and CDR2 SNTAGT. This CDR3 is CASSDSSGGAYNEQFF. The DNA for the CDR3 is TGTGCCAGCAGTGACTCAAGCGGGGGGGCCTACAATGAGCAGTTCTTC.

J is TRBJ1-6 and V is TRBV5-1, with D perhaps matching TRBD1 (6 bases). The V gene lost 5 bases and the J gene lost 1 base, with 13 bases spanning the gap. CDR1 and CDR2 from the germline V gene are SGHRS and YFSETQ. This CDR3 comprises 16 residues. The CDR3 protein is CASRLNRESYNSPLHF. The CDR3 DNA follows: TGCGCCAGCAGATTGAACAGGGAGTCCTATAATTCACCCCTCCACTTT.

The chain employs TRBV10-3 and TRBJ1-6; 8 nucleotides agree with TRBD1. Trimming removed 6 bases from V and 7 bases from J; junction bases left unmatched: 11. Germline V lookup: CDR1 ENHRY, CDR2 SYGVKD. This CDR3 is built from 16 residues. The CDR3 sequence is CAIRTGTGDRNSPLHF. CDR3 in DNA: TGTGCCATCAGGACCGGGACAGGCGACAGGAATTCACCCCTCCACTTT.

The V call is TRBV18, the J call TRBJ1-1; unclear D gene. Germline loops: CDR1 KGHSH, CDR2 LQKENI. This CDR3 is built from 15 residues. Trimming pared 2 bases from V and 5 bases from J, leaving 15 bases between. The CDR3 protein is CASSPSSRVETEAFF. CDR3 DNA: TGTGCCAGCTCACCAAGCTCCCGTGTCGAGACTGAAGCTTTCTTT.

This clone has more than one count but fewer than ten. The chain is built from TRBV18 and TRBJ2-7; 8 bases are a match to TRBD1. V lost 5 bases and J lost 6; bases outside the gene matches: 9. Germline lookup yields CDR1 KGHSH and CDR2 LQKENI. The CDR3 contains 14 residues. The CDR3 here is CASSIPGQAGEQYF. In nucleotides, the CDR3 is TGTGCCAGCTCAATCCCGGGACAGGCTGGCGAGCAGTACTTC.

This clone was recorded only once. The rearrangement uses TRBV3-1 (or the pseudogene TRBV3-2) and TRBJ2-5, with D possibly TRBD2 on 6 matching bases. With 1 base removed from V and 2 bases from J, the gap between germline ends came to 14 bases. The CDR3 has 16 amino acids. CDR1 and CDR2 from the germline V gene are LGHDT and YNNKEL (reference sequence). CDR3 amino acids: CASSQVGGAWQETQYF. DNA of the CDR3: TGTGCCAGCAGCCAAGTAGGAGGGGCATGGCAAGAGACCCAGTACTTC.

The rearrangement uses TRBV6-5 and TRBJ1-2; 10 bases line up with TRBD1. This CDR3 is 14 amino acids long. J gave up 4 bases and V 7 bases, and 6 bases lay outside the gene matches. In germline, CDR1 is MNHEY, CDR2 SVGAGI. The CDR3 nucleotides read TGTGCCAGCACCGGGACAGGGGTCTTCTATGGCTACACCTTC. This codes for CASTGTGVFYGYTF.

The V gene is TRBV28, the J gene TRBJ1-2; weak D call: TRBD1 (6 bases). Germline lookup yields CDR1 MDHEN and CDR2 SYDVKM. Trimming pared 3 bases from V and 7 bases from J, leaving 21 bases between. The CDR3 extends over 16 amino acids. The CDR3 nucleotides read TGTGCCAGCAGTTTGGACAGATTTCTCGCGATTTCTGGCTACACCTTC. The encoded protein is CASSLDRFLAISGYTF.

The chain combines TRBV27 with TRBJ1-4; D gene uncertain. Germline V gene data show CDR1 as MNHEY and CDR2 as SMNVEV (reference sequence). The V gene lost 5 bases and the J gene lost 4 bases, with 14 bases spanning the gap. The length of the CDR3 is 15 residues. Here the CDR3 reads CASSPRGLRNEKLFF. CDR3 in DNA: TGTGCCAGCAGTCCCAGAGGACTCCGTAATGAAAAACTGTTTTTT.

This chain uses TRBV29-1 with TRBJ2-1; possibly TRBD1 for D (5 bases). V dropped 5 bases and J dropped 1 base, with 12 bases sitting between them. Germline CDR1 SQVTM, CDR2 ANQGSEA. This CDR3 has 14 residues. Here the CDR3 DNA reads TGCAGCGTTATAGGGGCCCTATCCTACAATGAGCAGTTCTTC. Encoded protein: CSVIGALSYNEQFF.